These T cell receptor beta chains were read from a single sample in a study of vaccination effects on CD4 cells after COVID-19. The table came from immunoSEQ multiplex PCR; TCRdb's copy has only in-frame clones and leaves some out. This sample carries fewer than 30,000 clones, roughly 70% of them seen once, and the ten largest clones take 10%. These TCRs' antigens remain unknown. The material sequenced was CD4+ T cells from PBMCs cultured with HCoV-NL63 spike peptides, taken before COVID-19 vaccination. The origin of the receptors is a human donor who received a COVID-19 vaccine. CDR3s include the opening cysteine and the closing phenylalanine or tryptophan. Fields, in order: D gene, J gene, V gene, clone size, CDR3 DNA, CDR3 protein. A D gene is named only where the DNA matches it firmly. Size values are once, few and many counts, or a class for expanded clones, and some rows have none.

NA | TRBJ2-5 | TRBV10-1 | NA | TGCGCCAGCAGCTCTGACCAGCAAGAGACCCAGTACTTC | CASSSDQQETQYF
NA | TRBJ2-7 | TRBV2 | NA | TGTGCCAGCAAGTATACCTTTTCCTACGAGCAGTACTTC | CASKYTFSYEQYF
NA | TRBJ1-2 | TRBV7-9 | NA | TGTGCCAGCAGCTTAATTTCAGATGGGAATGGCTACACCTTC | CASSLISDGNGYTF
NA | TRBJ1-1 | TRBV30 | NA | TGTGCCTGGAGTTCTACAGGGCCCACTGAAGCTTTCTTT | CAWSSTGPTEAFF
TRBD1 | TRBJ1-3 | TRBV7-9 | NA | TGTGCCAGCAGCGCGGGACAGGAGGAAGGAAACACCATATATTTT | CASSAGQEEGNTIYF
NA | TRBJ2-3 | TRBV6-5 | NA | TGTGCCAGCACCATGGACCGTCTCACAGATACGCAGTATTTT | CASTMDRLTDTQYF
TRBD1 | TRBJ2-2 | TRBV29-1 | few | TGCAGCGTTGAAAATCCCGGGACAGCCGGGGAGCTGTTTTTT | CSVENPGTAGELFF
NA | TRBJ2-5 | TRBV5-5 | NA | TGTGCCAGCAGCTTGCAGGGGGGCCAAGAGACCCAGTACTTC | CASSLQGGQETQYF
TRBD1 | TRBJ1-3 | TRBV5-1 | NA | TGCGCCAGCAGCGGGACAGGGGGCACCATATATTTT | CASSGTGGTIYF
TRBD1 | TRBJ2-3 | TRBV5-4 | NA | TGTGCCAGCATTCCGGGGACAGACACAGATACGCAGTATTTT | CASIPGTDTDTQYF
NA | TRBJ2-3 | TRBV20-1 | NA | TGCAGTGCTGCCGATCCGGGACTGGGGTATTTT | CSAADPGLGYF